This T cell receptor (beta chain) was captured by sequencing in a study of blood T cell repertoires in COVID-19. This CDR3 is built from 16 residues. The germline V gene encodes CDR1 LGHNA and CDR2 YNFKEQ. J lost 1 base, V lost 4 bases, and 5 bases had no gene match. Seattle enrolled patients during active infection and tracked them longitudinally. In the authors' workflow: Scientists estimated how many nucleated cells there were by amplifying reference gene primers. Profiled with immunoSEQ multiplex PCR; TCRdb holds only in-frame clones, not every one. V and J calls and clone size are those listed in that table; D and trimming were worked out from the DNA. Among 190,000 or so clones listed, 85% to 95% were seen once.

The chain joins TRBV4-2 to TRBJ2-2; TRBD1 matches at 8 bases. The TCR was taken from a man aged 25 to 40 with COVID-19, enrolled during active disease. The sample was peripheral blood. The CDR3 reads CASSRGQAGNTGELFF. The CDR3 DNA sequence: TGTGCCAGCAGCCGGGGACAGGCCGGGAACACCGGGGAGCTGTTTTTT.